The 18 T cell receptor beta chains below were found in one sample sequenced in a study of T cells after yellow fever vaccination. MiXCR was run by TCRdb on the 5' RACE reads, yielding one entry per CDR3 protein. The sample yields 85,000 to 100,000 distinct CDR3 sequences, about 6% seen once. The input for sequencing was CD8+ T cells sorted from PBMCs, taken 10 days after the yellow fever booster vaccination. The receptors were sampled from a man aged 18 to 35 who received the YFV17D yellow fever vaccine.

This clonotype occurred a few times. This chain connects TRBV6-2 or TRBV6-3 to TRBJ1-2; the D gene is possibly TRBD1 (5 bases). This CDR3 is built from 13 residues. With 7 bases removed from V and 0 bases from J, the gap between germline ends came to 9 bases. Looked up from germline, CDR1 is MNHEY and CDR2 is SVGEGT. CDR3 DNA: TGTGCCAGCACGCCGGGACCTAACTATGGCTACACCTTC. Translating it yields CASTPGPNYGYTF.

The V and J genes are TRBV15 and TRBJ1-5, with D maybe TRBD1 (5 bases). Looked up from germline, CDR1 is LNHNV and CDR2 is YYDKDF (reference sequence). Trimming cost V 5 bases and J 2 bases, with 13 bases left between them. The CDR3 spans 15 residues. The chain's CDR3 is CATSETQGRNQPQHF. The CDR3 nucleotides are TGTGCCACCAGCGAGACGCAGGGCCGCAATCAGCCCCAGCATTTT.

The rearrangement joins TRBV7-2 to TRBJ2-3; perhaps TRBD2 as D (6 bases). This CDR3 comprises 17 residues. Trimming took off 5 bases at V and 1 base at J, with 19 bases between the two ends. The germline gives CDR1 SGHTA, CDR2 FQGNSA. The DNA for the CDR3 is TGTGCCAGCAGCACTGACCGCTACGGGGGAGGCACAGATACGCAGTATTTT. Protein product: CASSTDRYGGGTDTQYF.

This clonotype was picked up a small number of times. The rearrangement links TRBV20-1 to TRBJ2-3; unclear D gene. Looked up from germline, CDR1 is DFQATT and CDR2 is SNEGSKA (reference sequence). The CDR3 sequence is 14 residues long. V was shortened by 3 bases and J by 3 bases, with 13 bases between the two germline ends. CDR3 DNA: TGCAGTGCTAGTGGTGGGGTACGGACAGATACGCAGTATTTT. This sequence encodes CSASGGVRTDTQYF.

This clonotype turned up a few times. The chain carries TRBV5-6 and TRBJ2-3, with D perhaps assigned TRBD1 or TRBD2 (5 bases each). The CDR3 extends over 14 amino acids. Germline values: CDR1 SGHDT, CDR2 YYEEEE. V lost 3 bases to trimming and J lost 2 bases, with 10 bases between them. The CDR3 DNA sequence: TGTGCCAGCAGCTCCGGGGCCCTCACAGATACGCAGTATTTT. The encoded protein is CASSSGALTDTQYF.

The rearrangement links TRBV5-5 to TRBJ1-1; no firm D call. The CDR3 totals 15 residues. The V and J ends lost 0 bases and 0 bases respectively, with 9 bases between them. Germline-derived CDR1 and CDR2 are SGHKS and YYEKEE (reference sequence). The CDR3 bases are TGTGCCAGCAGCTTGGTGAGGACGATGAACACTGAAGCTTTCTTT. It encodes CASSLVRTMNTEAFF.

The rearrangement links TRBV5-5 to TRBJ2-1; the match to TRBD2 covers 10 bases. The CDR3 totals 17 residues. CDR1 and CDR2 from the germline V gene are SGHKS and YYEKEE (reference sequence). V shed 4 bases and J 8 bases; nucleotides not matched to a gene: 15. The CDR3 region has the DNA TGTGCCAGCAGCCCCACCCTAGCGGGGGCTAGAGGGGATGAGCAGTTCTTC. Translated: CASSPTLAGARGDEQFF.

This clonotype was picked up many times. The rearrangement uses TRBV5-1 and TRBJ2-1; 8 bases line up with TRBD2. Trimming took 5 bases from V and 4 from J; bases not matched to a gene: 14. CDR1 is SGHRS and CDR2 is YFSETQ in the germline V gene. This CDR3 has 17 amino acids. The CDR3 loop is CASRPEVSGAAYNEQFF. The CDR3 nucleotides are TGCGCCAGCAGACCGGAGGTTAGCGGGGCCGCTTACAATGAGCAGTTCTTC.

There are many counts of this clonotype. The genes are TRBV7-9 and TRBJ2-3; D is unresolved. Germline V gives CDR1 SEHNR, CDR2 FQNEAQ (reference sequence). CDR3 length: 13 amino acids. The ends were cut back, 7 bases at V and 5 bases at J, with 13 bases in the middle. The chain's CDR3 is CASTPRTGDTQYF. The CDR3 nucleotides read TGTGCCAGCACGCCCCGGACGGGAGATACGCAGTATTTT.

This clonotype has a handful of counts. The V gene is TRBV11-2, the J gene TRBJ1-4; TRBD1 might be the D (5 bases). The germline gives CDR1 SGHAT, CDR2 FQNNGV. V was pared by 1 base and J by 5 bases, with 11 bases between. This CDR3 spans 15 amino acids. The CDR3 nucleotides read TGTGCCAGCAGCTTAGGACAGCGTAAGAATGAAAAACTGTTTTTT. Residues: CASSLGQRKNEKLFF.

The chain combines TRBV9 with TRBJ1-4, with 7 positions matching TRBD1. Unmatched junction bases numbered 1, after V lost 3 bases and J lost 8 bases. Germline V gives CDR1 SGDLS, CDR2 YYNGEE. This CDR3 region has 12 residues. Here the CDR3 DNA reads TGTGCCAGCAGCGCAGGGGGGGAAAAACTGTTTTTT. This gives the protein CASSAGGEKLFF.

The chain couples TRBV7-6 to TRBJ2-7; unclear D gene. The V end lost 0 bases, the J end lost 6 bases, and 6 bases lay between the germline ends. The germline V gene has CDR1 SGHVS and CDR2 FNYEAQ. This CDR3 is built from 12 residues. The CDR3 region is CASSLAESEQYF. The CDR3 nucleotides are TGTGCCAGCAGCTTAGCGGAAAGCGAGCAGTACTTC.

CDR3 DNA: TGCGCCAGCAGCCAAATTTTTGGTGGGCGTTCACCCCTCCACTTT. Translating gives CASSQIFGGRSPLHF. The chain couples TRBV4-3 to TRBJ1-6; no reliable D call. Trimming pared 2 bases from V and 9 bases from J, leaving 14 bases between. Germline assignment: CDR1 LGHNA and CDR2 YSLEER. The CDR3 loop spans 15 amino acids.

This clonotype has just a few counts. V usage is TRBV30 and J usage is TRBJ2-7; a weak D match, TRBD2 (6 bases). This CDR3 has 14 residues. Trimming took off 5 bases at V and 2 bases at J, with 16 bases between the two ends. Germline V gives CDR1 GTSNPN, CDR2 SVGIG (reference sequence). The CDR3 sequence: CAWDFGGDAYEQYF. CDR3 DNA: TGTGCCTGGGACTTCGGGGGAGATGCCTACGAGCAGTACTTC.

This clonotype was detected a few times. The chain is built from TRBV12-3 or TRBV12-4 and TRBJ1-1; D might be TRBD1 (6 bases). The V end was cut by 6 bases, the J end by 8 bases, with 13 bases between. The CDR3 is 12 residues long. CDR3 loop: CASRPGTTEAFF. The CDR3 coding sequence is TGTGCCAGCAGACCCGGGACAACCGAAGCTTTCTTT.

The chain has TRBV6-6 and TRBJ1-1, with 7 bases matching TRBD1. V lost 5 bases and J lost 0; bases outside the gene matches: 9. CDR3 length: 16 amino acids. Germline V gene sequence: CDR1 MNHNY, CDR2 SVGAGI (reference sequence). CDR3 nucleotides: TGTGCCAGCAGTGCGACAGGGTCGGCTATGAACACTGAAGCTTTCTTT. Translation gives CASSATGSAMNTEAFF.

There are a few counts of this clonotype. The gene calls are TRBV7-9 and TRBJ2-5, with 7 bases identical to TRBD1. This CDR3 spans 16 amino acids. J gave up 5 bases and V 4 bases, and 13 bases lay outside the gene matches. Germline V gene data show CDR1 as SEHNR and CDR2 as FQNEAQ (reference sequence). CDR3 DNA sequence: TGTGCCAGCAGCTCTTCGACAGGGAGATTTATCGAGACCCAGTACTTC. It translates to CASSSSTGRFIETQYF.

This clonotype was detected only a few times. The chain has TRBV27 and TRBJ2-2, with D perhaps TRBD2 (5 bases). The CDR3 spans 20 residues. V was trimmed by 5 bases and J by 4 bases, leaving 29 bases between them. Germline CDR1 and CDR2: MNHEY and SMNVEV (reference sequence). The CDR3 is CASSPTRTQQVVILTGELFF. For the CDR3, the DNA is TGTGCCAGCAGTCCAACTAGGACCCAACAAGTGGTAATACTCACCGGGGAGCTGTTTTTT.